Below, 15 T cell receptor beta chains from the same sample are listed, as sequenced in a study of T cells after yellow fever vaccination. MiXCR, applied by TCRdb to the 5' RACE reads, yields one record per CDR3 protein. The repertoire holds a few hundred thousand distinct CDR3 sequences, 7.5% to 9% seen once, with 3% to 3.5% in the top ten. Sequencing used CD4+ T cells sorted from PBMCs, obtained 5 days after the yellow fever booster vaccination. These receptors were collected from a man in his late teens or twenties who received the YFV17D yellow fever vaccine.

There are a few counts of this clonotype. This sequence joins TRBV6-2 or TRBV6-3 and TRBJ1-1; the D is unclear. Trimming took 0 bases from V and 4 from J, leaving 15 bases between them. The CDR3 is made up of 16 amino acids. Germline V gene sequence: CDR1 MNHEY, CDR2 SVGEGT. CDR3 coding DNA: TGTGCCAGCAGTTACTCAAGTAGACCGGTGCGCACTGAAGCTTTCTTT. Translating gives CASSYSSRPVRTEAFF.

This clonotype was seen a few times. V gene TRBV7-8 combines with J gene TRBJ2-7, with D unclear. Trimming took off 6 bases at V and 1 base at J, with 16 bases between the two ends. The CDR3 sequence is 15 residues long. CDR1 is SGHVS, CDR2 FQNEAQ, per germline. In DNA, the CDR3 is TGTGCCAGCAGGAGGACGGACGGAAGATCCTACGAGCAGTACTTC. It specifies CASRRTDGRSYEQYF.

The chain has TRBV7-9 and TRBJ1-4; the D is unclear. Germline values: CDR1 SEHNR, CDR2 FQNEAQ (reference sequence). Trimming cost V 5 bases and J 0 bases, with 16 bases left between them. The CDR3 is made up of 17 amino acids. The CDR3 nucleotides read TGTGCCAGCAGCCCCCGGGAGCCCCTAGCAACTAATGAAAAACTGTTTTTT. Its protein product is CASSPREPLATNEKLFF.

The chain carries TRBV11-2 and TRBJ2-2; D might be TRBD1 (6 bases). V was trimmed by 5 bases and J by 8 bases, leaving 15 bases between them. The CDR3 loop spans 14 amino acids. Per the germline V gene, CDR1 is SGHAT and CDR2 is FQNNGV. The CDR3 coding sequence is TGTGCCAGCAGCCCCATAACAGGGAGAGGGGAGCTGTTTTTT. Translating it yields CASSPITGRGELFF.

This clonotype was counted a few times. V gene TRBV11-2 combines with J gene TRBJ2-5; either TRBD1 or TRBD2 may fit D (6 bases each). The ends were cut back, 1 base at V and 5 bases at J, with 17 bases in the middle. Germline V CDR1 and CDR2: SGHAT, FQNNGV. The CDR3 runs 16 residues. CDR3 residues: CASSLGSGGGEETQYF. CDR3 in DNA: TGTGCCAGCAGCTTAGGATCCGGGGGCGGCGAGGAGACCCAGTACTTC. Supplemented by reference TRBV11-2 and TRBJ2-5, the full variable domain reads EAGVAQSPRYKIIEKRQSVAFWCNPISGHATLYWYQQILGQGPKLLIQFQNNGVVDDSQLPKDRFSAERLKGVDSTLKIQPAKLEDSAVYLCASSLGSGGGEETQYFGPGTRLLVL.

Concerning this clonotype: Germline is not matched at one junction end, which may reflect a read error. V usage is TRBV20-1 and J usage is TRBJ1-2, with 9 bases fitting TRBD1. CDR3 size: 13 residues. Germline V gene data show CDR1 as DFQATT and CDR2 as SNEGSKA (reference sequence). CDR3 DNA: TGCAGTGCTAGATCGGACAGGGGCGAAGGCTACATCTTC. Protein sequence: CSARSDRGEGYIF.

J is TRBJ2-5 and V is TRBV7-2, with 7 bases lining up with TRBD2. The CDR3 has 18 amino acids. CDR1 and CDR2 (germline): SGHTA, FQGNSA. With V trimmed by 3 bases and J by 4 bases, 17 bases remained unmatched. For the CDR3, the DNA is TGTGCCAGCAGCTTCCCTGGGAGGGATCTGGTTTATCGAGAGACCCAGTACTTC. Its protein product is CASSFPGRDLVYRETQYF.

The chain couples TRBV6-5 to TRBJ2-3; D unresolved. Germline assignment: CDR1 MNHEY and CDR2 SVGAGI. This CDR3 is 13 amino acids long. Trimming cost V 11 bases and J 0 bases, with 12 bases left between them. DNA for the CDR3: TGTGCCCTGACATCAACTAGCACAGATACGCAGTATTTT. Its translation: CALTSTSTDTQYF.

This clonotype was detected a few times. The gene calls are TRBV20-1 and TRBJ2-1; TRBD1 matches 9 bases. Germline loops: CDR1 DFQATT, CDR2 SNEGSKA (reference sequence). This CDR3 contains 14 residues. V gave up 5 bases and J gave up 6 bases; unmatched junction bases: 8. The CDR3 protein is CSASTGTGPNEQFF. The CDR3 DNA sequence: TGCAGTGCTTCTACCGGGACAGGGCCCAATGAGCAGTTCTTC.

V is TRBV7-2 and J is TRBJ2-7; 11 bases agree with TRBD1. Trimming cost V 2 bases and J 6 bases; bases outside gene matches: 3. CDR3 length equals 14 residues. Looked up from germline, CDR1 is SGHTA and CDR2 is FQGNSA. As DNA, the CDR3 is TGTGCCAGCAGCTTATCGGGGACAGGGGGCGAGCAGTACGTC. Its protein product is CASSLSGTGGEQYV.

This clonotype was seen only a few times. This rearrangement joins TRBV6-5 to TRBJ1-5; D gene ambiguous. In germline, CDR1 is MNHEY, CDR2 SVGAGI. The CDR3 totals 19 residues. Trimming removed 0 bases at V and 0 bases at J, with 18 bases between. The DNA of the CDR3 is TGTGCCAGCAGTTACTCGAATCCGGCAGAGCTTTATAGCAATCAGCCCCAGCATTTT. The encoded protein is CASSYSNPAELYSNQPQHF.

This clonotype was recorded a few times. The chain recombines TRBV9 with TRBJ2-3, with 12 bases fitting TRBD2. Trimming cost V 4 bases and J 6 bases; bases outside gene matches: 9. CDR3 size: 16 residues. From germline, CDR1 is SGDLS and CDR2 YYNGEE. The CDR3 sequence: CASSSRLAGEIDTQYF. The CDR3 DNA follows: TGTGCCAGCAGCTCACGACTAGCGGGGGAGATCGATACGCAGTATTTT.

The chain is built from TRBV28 and TRBJ2-1; perhaps TRBD2 as D (7 bases). V was cut by 6 bases and J by 7 bases, with 19 bases left in between. The CDR3 consists of 15 residues. CDR1 and CDR2 (germline): MDHEN, SYDVKM. This CDR3 is CASRGGGPPSNEQFF. The CDR3 coding sequence is TGTGCCAGCAGGGGAGGGGGACCCCCATCTAATGAGCAGTTCTTC.

This clonotype was counted many times. The chain employs TRBV5-1 and TRBJ1-6; D is undetermined. CDR1 and CDR2 (germline): SGHRS, YFSETQ. The CDR3 extends over 16 amino acids. Trimming stripped 4 bases from V and 0 bases from J, with 11 bases between. CDR3 nucleotides: TGCGCCAGCAGCCTTGGAGGGAGCTCCTATAATTCACCCCTCCACTTT. As protein: CASSLGGSSYNSPLHF.

The CDR3 here is CASSYSVGQPQHF. The CDR3 DNA follows: TGTGCCAGCAGTTACTCGGTAGGGCAGCCCCAGCATTTT. The genes are TRBV6-6 and TRBJ1-5; D gene unclear. The CDR3 runs to 13 residues. Germline CDR1 and CDR2: MNHNY and SVGAGI (reference sequence). V lost 0 bases, J lost 7 bases, and 7 bases lay in between.